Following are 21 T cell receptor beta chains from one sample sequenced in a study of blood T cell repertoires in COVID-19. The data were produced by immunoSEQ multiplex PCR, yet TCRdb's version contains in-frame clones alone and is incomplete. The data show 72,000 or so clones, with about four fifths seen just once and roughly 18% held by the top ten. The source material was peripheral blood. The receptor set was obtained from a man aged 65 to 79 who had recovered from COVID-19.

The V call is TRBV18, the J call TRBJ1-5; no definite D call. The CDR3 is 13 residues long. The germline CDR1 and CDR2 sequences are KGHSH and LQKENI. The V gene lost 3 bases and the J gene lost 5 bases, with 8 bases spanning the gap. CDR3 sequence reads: CASSPERDQPQHF. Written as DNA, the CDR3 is TGTGCCAGCTCACCGGAGAGGGATCAGCCCCAGCATTTT.

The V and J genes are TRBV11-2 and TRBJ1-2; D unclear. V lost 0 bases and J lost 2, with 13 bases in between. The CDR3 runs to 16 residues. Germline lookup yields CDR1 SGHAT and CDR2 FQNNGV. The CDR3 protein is CASSLDSVRGNYGYTF. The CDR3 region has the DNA TGTGCCAGCAGCTTAGATTCAGTTCGGGGAAACTATGGCTACACCTTC.

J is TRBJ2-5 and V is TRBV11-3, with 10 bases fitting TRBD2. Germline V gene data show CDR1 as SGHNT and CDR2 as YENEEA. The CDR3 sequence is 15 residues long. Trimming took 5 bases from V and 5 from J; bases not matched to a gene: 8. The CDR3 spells CASSGPSGSSETQYF. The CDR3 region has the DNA TGTGCCAGCAGCGGCCCTAGCGGGAGTTCGGAGACCCAGTACTTC.

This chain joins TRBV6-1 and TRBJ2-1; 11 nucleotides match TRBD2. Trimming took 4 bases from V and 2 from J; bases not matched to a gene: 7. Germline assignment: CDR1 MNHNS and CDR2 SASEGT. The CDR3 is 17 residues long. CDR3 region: CASSAFSGRAPYNEQFF. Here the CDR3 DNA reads TGTGCCAGCAGTGCCTTTAGCGGGAGGGCCCCCTACAATGAGCAGTTCTTC.

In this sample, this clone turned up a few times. CDR3 in DNA: TGTGCCAGCAGCTTAGATTCTGTCGGGGAGCTGTTTTTT. Amino acids: CASSLDSVGELFF. This chain connects TRBV7-7 to TRBJ2-2; unclear D gene. Trimming removed 1 base from V and 7 bases from J, with 7 bases in between. The length of the CDR3 is 13 residues. CDR1 is SSHAT, CDR2 FNYEAQ, per germline (reference sequence).

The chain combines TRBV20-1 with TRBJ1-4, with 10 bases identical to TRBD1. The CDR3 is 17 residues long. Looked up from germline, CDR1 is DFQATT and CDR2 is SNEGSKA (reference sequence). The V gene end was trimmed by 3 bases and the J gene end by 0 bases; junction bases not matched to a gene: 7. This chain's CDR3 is CSASPTGGGTTNEKLFF. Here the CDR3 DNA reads TGCAGTGCTAGTCCGACAGGGGGCGGGACAACTAATGAAAAACTGTTTTTT.

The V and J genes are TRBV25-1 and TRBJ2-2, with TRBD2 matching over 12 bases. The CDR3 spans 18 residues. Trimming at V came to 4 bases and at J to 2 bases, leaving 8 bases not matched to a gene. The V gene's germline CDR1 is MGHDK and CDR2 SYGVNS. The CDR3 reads CASSGKTSGGVNTGELFF. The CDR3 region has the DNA TGTGCCAGCAGTGGGAAGACTAGCGGGGGAGTTAACACCGGGGAGCTGTTTTTT.

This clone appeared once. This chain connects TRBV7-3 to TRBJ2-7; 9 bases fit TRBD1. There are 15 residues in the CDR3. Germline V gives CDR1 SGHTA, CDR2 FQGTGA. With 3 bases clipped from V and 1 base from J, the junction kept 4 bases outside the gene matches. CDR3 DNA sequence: TGTGCCAGCAGCTTGGGGACAGGGCCTTCCTACGAGCAGTACTTC. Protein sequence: CASSLGTGPSYEQYF.

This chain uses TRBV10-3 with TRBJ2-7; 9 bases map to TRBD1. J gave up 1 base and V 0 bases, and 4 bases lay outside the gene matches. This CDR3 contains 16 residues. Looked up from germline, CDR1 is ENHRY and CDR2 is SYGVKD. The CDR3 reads CAISESGQGGSYEQYF. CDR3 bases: TGTGCCATCAGTGAGTCGGGACAGGGTGGTTCCTACGAGCAGTACTTC.

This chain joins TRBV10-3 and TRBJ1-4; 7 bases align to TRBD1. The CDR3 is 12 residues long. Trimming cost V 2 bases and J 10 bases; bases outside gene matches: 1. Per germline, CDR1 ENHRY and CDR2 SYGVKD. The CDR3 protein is CAISERQGKLFF. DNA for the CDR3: TGTGCCATCAGTGAGAGACAGGGAAAACTGTTTTTT.

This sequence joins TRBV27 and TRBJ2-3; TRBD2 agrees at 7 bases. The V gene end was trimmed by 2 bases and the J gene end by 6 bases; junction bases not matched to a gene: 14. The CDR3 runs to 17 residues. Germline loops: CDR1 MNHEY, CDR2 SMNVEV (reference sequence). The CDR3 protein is CASSLLTRTRVRDTQYF. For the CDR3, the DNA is TGTGCCAGCAGTTTACTAACAAGGACTAGGGTACGGGATACGCAGTATTTT.

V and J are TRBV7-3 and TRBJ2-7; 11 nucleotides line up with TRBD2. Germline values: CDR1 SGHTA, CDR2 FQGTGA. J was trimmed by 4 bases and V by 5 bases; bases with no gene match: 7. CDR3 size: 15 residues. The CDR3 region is CASSLAGGIQYEQYF. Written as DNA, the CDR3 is TGTGCCAGCAGCCTAGCGGGGGGAATCCAGTACGAGCAGTACTTC.

CDR3 in amino acids: CASSLGQGTDTQYF. DNA for the CDR3: TGTGCCAGCAGCTTAGGGCAAGGCACAGATACGCAGTATTTT. This chain connects TRBV7-2 to TRBJ2-3, with D hard to call. V was clipped by 1 base and J by 1 base, with 6 bases between them. The germline CDR1 and CDR2 sequences are SGHTA and FQGNSA. This CDR3 region has 14 residues.

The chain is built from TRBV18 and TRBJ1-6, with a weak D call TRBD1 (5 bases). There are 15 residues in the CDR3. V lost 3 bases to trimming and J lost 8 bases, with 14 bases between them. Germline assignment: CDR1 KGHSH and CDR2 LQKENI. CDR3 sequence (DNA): TGTGCCAGCTCACCGGTGGGGGGTATCGATTCACCCCTCCACTTT. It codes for CASSPVGGIDSPLHF.

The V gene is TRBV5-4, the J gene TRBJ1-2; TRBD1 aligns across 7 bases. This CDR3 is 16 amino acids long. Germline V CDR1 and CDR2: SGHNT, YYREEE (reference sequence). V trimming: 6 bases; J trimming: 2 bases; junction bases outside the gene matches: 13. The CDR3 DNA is TGTGCCAGCACCCTAGGGGGCCTGACAGGGAACTATGGCTACACCTTC. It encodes CASTLGGLTGNYGYTF.

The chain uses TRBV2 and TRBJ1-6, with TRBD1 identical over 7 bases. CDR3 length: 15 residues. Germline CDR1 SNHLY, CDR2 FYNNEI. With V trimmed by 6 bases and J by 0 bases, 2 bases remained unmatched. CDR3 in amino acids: CASRDRDSYNSPLHF. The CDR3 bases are TGTGCCAGCAGAGACAGGGACTCCTATAATTCACCCCTCCACTTT.

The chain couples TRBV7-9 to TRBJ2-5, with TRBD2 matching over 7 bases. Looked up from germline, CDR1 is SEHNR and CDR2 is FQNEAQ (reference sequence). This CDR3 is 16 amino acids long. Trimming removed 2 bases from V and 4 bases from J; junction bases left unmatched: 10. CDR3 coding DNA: TGTGCCAGCAGCTTAAAGCCGGGAGGCAGTCGAGAGACCCAGTACTTC. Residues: CASSLKPGGSRETQYF.

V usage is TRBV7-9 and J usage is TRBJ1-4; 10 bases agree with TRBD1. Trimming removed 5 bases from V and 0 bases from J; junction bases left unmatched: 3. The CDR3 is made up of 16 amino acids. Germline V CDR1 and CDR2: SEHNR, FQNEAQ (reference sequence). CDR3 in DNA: TGTGCCAGCAGCCACGGACAGGGGGCAACTAATGAAAAACTGTTTTTT. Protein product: CASSHGQGATNEKLFF.

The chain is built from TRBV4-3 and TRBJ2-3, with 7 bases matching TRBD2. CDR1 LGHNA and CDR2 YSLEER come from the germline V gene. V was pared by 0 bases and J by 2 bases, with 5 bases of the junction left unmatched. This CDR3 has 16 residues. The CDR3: CASSQDNQRDTDTQYF. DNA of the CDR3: TGCGCCAGCAGCCAAGATAACCAGCGGGACACAGATACGCAGTATTTT.

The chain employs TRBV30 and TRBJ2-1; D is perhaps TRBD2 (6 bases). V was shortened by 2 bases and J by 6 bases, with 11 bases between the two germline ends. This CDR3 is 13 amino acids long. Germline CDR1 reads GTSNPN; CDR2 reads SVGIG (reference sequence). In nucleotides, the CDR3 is TGTGCCTGGAGTTATGGGACTGGCAATGAGCAGTTCTTC. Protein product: CAWSYGTGNEQFF.

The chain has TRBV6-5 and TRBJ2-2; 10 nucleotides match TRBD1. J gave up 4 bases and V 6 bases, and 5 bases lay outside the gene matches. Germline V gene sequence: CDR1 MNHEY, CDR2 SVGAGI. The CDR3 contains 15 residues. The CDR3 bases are TGTGCCAGCAGCGACAGGGGGCGCAGCACCGGGGAGCTGTTTTTT. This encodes CASSDRGRSTGELFF.